One sample yielded the 19 T cell receptor beta chains listed below, sequenced in a study of T cells in Graves' hyperthyroidism and ophthalmopathy. RNA transcripts provided the source from which TCR beta CDR3 regions were amplified. With the HTBI primer set, the TCR CDR3 went through a first round of RT-PCR. MiXCR, run by TCRdb on the multiplex PCR reads, gives a single entry per CDR3 protein. The sample yields over 200,000 distinct CDR3 sequences, approximately 14% seen once. Sequenced: blood. These receptors were obtained from a woman aged 35 to 49 with Graves' hyperthyroidism that later progressed to Graves' ophthalmopathy.

There are many counts of this clonotype. The chain couples TRBV18 to TRBJ1-1; the D is unclear. CDR1 and CDR2 (germline): KGHSH, LQKENI. This CDR3 region has 14 residues. V gave up 6 bases and J gave up 3 bases, with 14 bases separating them. This chain's CDR3 is CASSKWGIDTEAFF. The DNA of the CDR3 is TGTGCCAGCTCCAAATGGGGTATCGACACTGAAGCTTTCTTT.

The gene calls are TRBV2 and TRBJ1-5; 7 bases are a match to TRBD1. The V gene end was trimmed by 10 bases and the J gene end by 3 bases; junction bases not matched to a gene: 6. Germline CDR1 and CDR2: SNHLY and FYNNEI. This CDR3 contains 13 residues. The CDR3 sequence is CATNRGYNQPQHF. In nucleotides, the CDR3 is TGTGCCACCAACAGGGGATACAATCAGCCCCAGCATTTT.

In this sample, this clonotype turned up many times. The V and J genes are TRBV5-1 and TRBJ2-3; perhaps TRBD1 as D (5 bases). Per germline, CDR1 SGHRS and CDR2 YFSETQ. CDR3 size: 16 residues. V dropped 4 bases and J dropped 0 bases, with 15 bases sitting between them. CDR3 region: CASSVNRFSSTDTQYF. The CDR3 nucleotides read TGCGCCAGCAGCGTGAACAGGTTCTCTAGCACAGATACGCAGTATTTT.

This clonotype was found many times. V is TRBV5-1 and J is TRBJ1-2; 7 bases match TRBD1. This CDR3 spans 16 amino acids. Germline values: CDR1 SGHRS, CDR2 YFSETQ. V was clipped by 4 bases and J by 0 bases; unmatched bases: 9. The CDR3 region has the DNA TGCGCCAGCAGCAGAACCGGGACAGAGTCTAACTATGGCTACACCTTC. It translates to CASSRTGTESNYGYTF.

This clonotype was recorded at least ten times. CDR3 nucleotide sequence: TGTGCCAGCAGTTTACTGGGACAGGGGGTGGCTGAAGCTTTCTTT. Translating gives CASSLLGQGVAEAFF. The chain carries TRBV28 and TRBJ1-1; 11 positions agree with TRBD1. CDR3 size: 15 residues. Germline CDR1 and CDR2: MDHEN and SYDVKM. After removal of 2 bases from V and 6 bases from J, the junction contained 5 bases not matched to a gene.

The V gene is TRBV10-3, the J gene TRBJ1-6; 9 nucleotides match TRBD1. The germline CDR1 and CDR2 sequences are ENHRY and SYGVKD. Losses at the gene ends were 8 bases for V and 7 bases for J; bases not matched to a gene: 3. The CDR3 is 13 amino acids. This CDR3 is CAIRDRENSPLHF. The CDR3 nucleotides read TGTGCCATCCGGGACAGGGAAAATTCACCCCTCCACTTT.

This clonotype was counted at least ten times. CDR3 amino acids: CASSPGTGELFF. The CDR3 nucleotides read TGTGCCAGCAGTCCAGGGACTGGGGAGCTGTTTTTT. The chain combines TRBV12-3 or TRBV12-4 with TRBJ2-2; TRBD2 might be the D (6 bases). Trimming took 5 bases from V and 8 from J, leaving 9 bases between them. The CDR3 sequence is 12 residues long.

In this sample, this clonotype turned up many times. The chain has TRBV7-9 and TRBJ1-1; perhaps TRBD1 as D (5 bases). This CDR3 is built from 14 residues. The V and J ends lost 5 bases and 1 base respectively, with 11 bases between them. Looked up from germline, CDR1 is SEHNR and CDR2 is FQNEAQ (reference sequence). CDR3 bases: TGTGCCAGCAGCCCATGGGACCAGAACACTGAAGCTTTCTTT. Translated, it gives CASSPWDQNTEAFF.

The chain combines TRBV6-1 with TRBJ1-3; TRBD1 matches at 8 bases. V trimming: 10 bases; J trimming: 2 bases; junction bases outside the gene matches: 7. The CDR3 has 14 residues. Per the germline V gene, CDR1 is MNHNS and CDR2 is SASEGT. DNA for the CDR3: TGTGCCACCGCCCCGGACAGGGCTGGAAACACCATATATTTT. The encoded protein is CATAPDRAGNTIYF.

The table lists this clonotype with many counts. The chain uses TRBV7-9 and TRBJ2-1, with D possibly matching TRBD1 (5 bases). There are 17 residues in the CDR3. Deletions cut 2 bases from V and 0 bases from J, with 14 bases between. Germline V gene lookup returns CDR1 SEHNR and CDR2 FQNEAQ (reference sequence). CDR3 nucleotides: TGTGCCAGCAGCTTATGGGTCAGGGCAGGCTCCTACAATGAGCAGTTCTTC. Its protein is CASSLWVRAGSYNEQFF.

This clonotype was detected once. This chain uses TRBV7-9 with TRBJ2-7, with D hard to call. The CDR3 has 13 amino acids. Germline lookup yields CDR1 SEHNR and CDR2 FQNEAQ (reference sequence). The germline V and J ends were trimmed by 0 bases and 5 bases, with 8 bases remaining between them. CDR3 sequence: CASSLAASHEQYF. Here the CDR3 DNA reads TGTGCCAGCAGCTTAGCGGCCAGCCACGAGCAGTACTTC.

This clonotype was observed a handful of times. The V call is TRBV28, the J call TRBJ1-1; D gene unclear. The CDR3 spans 13 residues. The V and J ends lost 5 bases and 0 bases respectively, with 7 bases between them. Germline loops: CDR1 MDHEN, CDR2 SYDVKM. The CDR3 sequence: CASSQYLNTEAFF. The CDR3 region has the DNA TGTGCCAGCAGTCAATATTTGAACACTGAAGCTTTCTTT.

This clonotype has a count of ten or more. The chain links TRBV29-1 to TRBJ2-1; no firm D call. The CDR3 extends over 13 amino acids. Germline CDR1 reads SQVTM; CDR2 reads ANQGSEA. V shed 5 bases and J shed 2 bases, with 10 bases lying between them. The CDR3 sequence is CSVSRGTYNEQFF. The CDR3 DNA is TGCAGCGTTTCGAGAGGCACCTACAATGAGCAGTTCTTC.

This clonotype was seen at least ten times. The genes are TRBV29-1 and TRBJ1-1; 8 positions agree with TRBD1. With 8 bases clipped from V and 4 bases from J, the junction kept 12 bases outside the gene matches. The CDR3 is 14 residues long. Germline V CDR1 and CDR2: SQVTM, ANQGSEA. CDR3 sequence reads: CSSRQGIGGTEAFF. The CDR3 region has the DNA TGCAGCTCGAGACAGGGGATTGGAGGCACTGAAGCTTTCTTT.

In this sample, this clonotype turned up many times. The chain employs TRBV7-6 and TRBJ1-1; D unclear. The germline V gene has CDR1 SGHVS and CDR2 FNYEAQ. V was cut by 7 bases and J by 2 bases, with 11 bases left in between. This CDR3 is built from 13 residues. CDR3 amino acids: CASTGTPNTEAFF. The CDR3, as DNA: TGTGCCAGCACCGGTACTCCAAACACTGAAGCTTTCTTT.

Only one count was recorded for this clonotype. The rearrangement links TRBV27 to TRBJ2-3; no clear D. This CDR3 spans 14 amino acids. The ends were cut back, 7 bases at V and 0 bases at J, with 11 bases in the middle. Germline-derived CDR1 and CDR2 are MNHEY and SMNVEV (reference sequence). The CDR3 DNA follows: TGTGCCAGCAAGGTCACCCATAGCACAGATACGCAGTATTTT. As protein: CASKVTHSTDTQYF.

This clonotype was detected many times. This sequence joins TRBV2 and TRBJ2-7; D perhaps matches TRBD1 (6 bases). The germline V and J ends were trimmed by 11 bases and 3 bases, with 20 bases remaining between them. The germline gives CDR1 SNHLY, CDR2 FYNNEI. The CDR3 has 14 amino acids. CDR3 residues: CAGRGSRGLYEQYF. CDR3 sequence (DNA): TGTGCCGGAAGGGGGTCCAGGGGTCTCTACGAGCAGTACTTC.

The rearrangement joins TRBV28 to TRBJ1-2; D uncertain. The V and J ends lost 3 bases and 8 bases respectively, with 13 bases between them. Germline assignment: CDR1 MDHEN and CDR2 SYDVKM. The CDR3 length is 13 residues. CDR3 nucleotides: TGTGCCAGCAGTTTTGAGAGGGTTGGCGGCTACACCTTC. It encodes CASSFERVGGYTF.

The DNA of the CDR3 is TGCAGCGTTGAAGTGTCCTCTCAAACCTACGAGCAGTACTTC. Translated, it gives CSVEVSSQTYEQYF. The gene calls are TRBV29-1 and TRBJ2-7; D not certain. Deletions cut 1 base from V and 2 bases from J, with 12 bases between. This CDR3 is built from 14 residues. The germline V gene encodes CDR1 SQVTM and CDR2 ANQGSEA.